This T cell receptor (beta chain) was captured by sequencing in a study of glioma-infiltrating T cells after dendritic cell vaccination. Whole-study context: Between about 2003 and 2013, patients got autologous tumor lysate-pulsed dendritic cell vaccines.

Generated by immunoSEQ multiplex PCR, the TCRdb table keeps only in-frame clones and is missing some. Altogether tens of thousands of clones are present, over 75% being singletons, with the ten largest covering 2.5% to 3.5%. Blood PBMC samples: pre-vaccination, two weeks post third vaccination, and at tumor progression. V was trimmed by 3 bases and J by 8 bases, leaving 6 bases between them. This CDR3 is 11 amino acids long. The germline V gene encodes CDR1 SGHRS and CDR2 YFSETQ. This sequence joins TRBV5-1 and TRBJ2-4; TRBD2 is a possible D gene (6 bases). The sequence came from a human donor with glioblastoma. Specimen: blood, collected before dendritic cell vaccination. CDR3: CASSWGDIQYF. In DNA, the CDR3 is TGCGCCAGCAGCTGGGGGGACATTCAGTACTTC.